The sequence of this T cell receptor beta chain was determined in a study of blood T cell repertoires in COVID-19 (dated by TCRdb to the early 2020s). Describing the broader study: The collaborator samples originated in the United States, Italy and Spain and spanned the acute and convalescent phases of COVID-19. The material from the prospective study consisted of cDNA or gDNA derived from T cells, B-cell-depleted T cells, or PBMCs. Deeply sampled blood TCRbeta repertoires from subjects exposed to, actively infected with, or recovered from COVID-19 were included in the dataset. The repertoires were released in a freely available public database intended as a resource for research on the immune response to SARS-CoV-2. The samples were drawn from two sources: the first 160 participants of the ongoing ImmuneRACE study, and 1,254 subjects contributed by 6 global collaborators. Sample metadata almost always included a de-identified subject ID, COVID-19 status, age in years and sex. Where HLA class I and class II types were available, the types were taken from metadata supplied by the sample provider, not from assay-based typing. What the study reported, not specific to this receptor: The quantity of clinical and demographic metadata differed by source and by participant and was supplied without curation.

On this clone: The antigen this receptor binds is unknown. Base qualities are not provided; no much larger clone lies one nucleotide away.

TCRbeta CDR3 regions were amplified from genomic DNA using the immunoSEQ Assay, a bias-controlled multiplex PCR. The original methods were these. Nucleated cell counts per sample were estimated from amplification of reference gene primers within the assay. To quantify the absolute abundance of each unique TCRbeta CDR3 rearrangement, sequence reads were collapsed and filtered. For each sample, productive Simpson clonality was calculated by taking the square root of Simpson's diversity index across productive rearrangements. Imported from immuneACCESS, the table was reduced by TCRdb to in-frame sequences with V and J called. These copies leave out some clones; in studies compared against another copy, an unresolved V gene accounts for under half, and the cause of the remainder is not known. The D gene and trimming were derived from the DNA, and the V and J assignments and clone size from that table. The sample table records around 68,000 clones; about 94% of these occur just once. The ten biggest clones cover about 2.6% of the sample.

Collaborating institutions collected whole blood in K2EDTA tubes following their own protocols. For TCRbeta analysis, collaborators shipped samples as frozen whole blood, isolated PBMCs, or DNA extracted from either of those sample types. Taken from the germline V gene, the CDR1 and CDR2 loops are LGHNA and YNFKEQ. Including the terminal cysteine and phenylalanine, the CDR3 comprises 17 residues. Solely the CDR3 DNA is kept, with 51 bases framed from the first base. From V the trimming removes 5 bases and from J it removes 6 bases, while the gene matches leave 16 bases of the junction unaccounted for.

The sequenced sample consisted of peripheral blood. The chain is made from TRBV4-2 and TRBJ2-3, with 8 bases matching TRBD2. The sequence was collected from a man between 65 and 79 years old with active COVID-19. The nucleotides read TGTGCCAGCAGCGATCCTCCCAGCGGGGGCCTGGTGGATACGCAGTATTTT. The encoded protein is CASSDPPSGGLVDTQYF.